This T cell receptor beta chain was sequenced for a study of shared clonotypes between healthy human individuals. Study findings and constraints: Clonotypes not shared had lower generation probabilities than those common to all four donors. Sharing across four donors was seen in around 5% of naive CD4 clonotypes.

Terminally differentiated effector memory CD45RA+ cells were excluded from the naive CD8 cells, which were CD45RO-negative and positively selected for CCR7. Only Caucasian adults living in Nashville, Tennessee made up the donor group. Germline CDR1 SGHNT, CDR2 YYREEE (reference sequence). V gave up 5 bases and J gave up 3 bases, with 9 bases separating them. The length of the CDR3 is 13 residues. To note about this clone: Its antigen is still unknown.

Profiling relied on immunoSEQ multiplex PCR, and the TCRdb table lists in-frame clones only, not all of them. The table shows approximately 600,000 clones, with 85% to 95% occurring only once. The specimen was naive CD8+ T cells sorted from blood. The receptor was derived from a woman in her 30s in good health. The chain couples TRBV5-4 to TRBJ2-4, with D perhaps matching TRBD1 (6 bases). CDR3 sequence (DNA): TGTGCCAGCAGTTCGGACAGCAAAAACATTCAGTACTTC. Amino acids: CASSSDSKNIQYF.